The rows below give T cell receptor beta chains drawn from one sample of a study of blood T cell repertoires in COVID-19. Data came from immunoSEQ multiplex PCR; TCRdb stores just in-frame clones and leaves some out. The table includes approximately 290,000 clones, 75% to 90% detected once. Sequencing was done on a sample of peripheral blood. Source of these receptors: a woman aged 55-69 years with acute or convalescent COVID-19. CDR3s include the opening cysteine and the closing phenylalanine or tryptophan. Fields, in order: D gene, V gene, J gene, clone size, CDR3 DNA, CDR3 protein. D genes are given only for firm matches. Rows give clone size only sometimes, using once, few, many, or a class for an expanded clone.

d_gene: TRBD2
v_gene: TRBV5-1
j_gene: TRBJ2-1
abundance: .
CDR3nt: TGCGCCAGCAGCTTAATAGCGGGAGGCGACAATGAGCAGTTCTTC
CDR3aa: CASSLIAGGDNEQFF

d_gene: .
v_gene: TRBV4-3
j_gene: TRBJ2-7
abundance: once
CDR3nt: TGCGCCAGCAGCCGGATGGCAGGGCCCTCCTACGAGCAGTACTTC
CDR3aa: CASSRMAGPSYEQYF

d_gene: .
v_gene: TRBV19
j_gene: TRBJ1-1
abundance: .
CDR3nt: TGTGCCAGTCTAACAGCGAACACTGAAGCTTTCTTT
CDR3aa: CASLTANTEAFF

d_gene: .
v_gene: TRBV28
j_gene: TRBJ1-6
abundance: .
CDR3nt: TGTGCCAGCAGTGCAGGGAACAATTCACCCCTCCACTTT
CDR3aa: CASSAGNNSPLHF

d_gene: .
v_gene: TRBV24-1
j_gene: TRBJ1-2
abundance: .
CDR3nt: TGTGCCACCAGTGATTTGAGAGGAGATGGCTACACCTTC
CDR3aa: CATSDLRGDGYTF

d_gene: TRBD2
v_gene: TRBV6-5
j_gene: TRBJ2-7
abundance: .
CDR3nt: TGTGCCAGCAGGGGCGGACTAGCGGGAATCTACGAGCAGTACTTC
CDR3aa: CASRGGLAGIYEQYF

d_gene: .
v_gene: TRBV5-1
j_gene: TRBJ1-2
abundance: .
CDR3nt: TGCGCCAGCAGCTTGGGAAACTCTGGCTACACCTTC
CDR3aa: CASSLGNSGYTF

d_gene: .
v_gene: TRBV28
j_gene: TRBJ1-2
abundance: .
CDR3nt: .
CDR3aa: CASSSSGYRGYTF

d_gene: .
v_gene: TRBV11-2
j_gene: TRBJ2-2
abundance: .
CDR3nt: TGTGCCAGCAGCTTAGCGACGGACAGATCGAACACCGGGGAGCTGTTTTTT
CDR3aa: CASSLATDRSNTGELFF

d_gene: .
v_gene: TRBV9
j_gene: TRBJ2-7
abundance: .
CDR3nt: TGTGCCAGCACCCTTGGGGCGGAATCCTACGAGCAGTACTTC
CDR3aa: CASTLGAESYEQYF

d_gene: TRBD2
v_gene: TRBV5-1
j_gene: TRBJ2-3
abundance: .
CDR3nt: TGCGCCAGCAGCCCCACGGGACTAGCGGGGCTGGTAGATACGCAGTATTTT
CDR3aa: CASSPTGLAGLVDTQYF

d_gene: TRBD2
v_gene: TRBV27
j_gene: TRBJ2-7
abundance: .
CDR3nt: TGTGCCAGCAGTTCCCTACTAGCGGGGGGGCCCGACGAGCAGTACTTC
CDR3aa: CASSSLLAGGPDEQYF

d_gene: .
v_gene: TRBV27
j_gene: TRBJ2-3
abundance: .
CDR3nt: TGTGCCAGCAGTTTCGCCAGGGACACAGATACGCAGTATTTT
CDR3aa: CASSFARDTDTQYF

d_gene: TRBD1
v_gene: TRBV7-9
j_gene: TRBJ1-1
abundance: .
CDR3nt: TGTGCCAGCAGCTCGGGACAGGGTACTGAAGCTTTCTTT
CDR3aa: CASSSGQGTEAFF

d_gene: .
v_gene: TRBV7-9
j_gene: TRBJ1-3
abundance: .
CDR3nt: TGTGCCAGCAGCCGGGACTTTCCCTCTGGAAACACCATATATTTT
CDR3aa: CASSRDFPSGNTIYF

d_gene: .
v_gene: TRBV29-1
j_gene: TRBJ1-4
abundance: few
CDR3nt: TGCAGCGTTGCGAAGTCAACAGGGAGATTAAATGAAAAACTGTTTTTT
CDR3aa: CSVAKSTGRLNEKLFF

d_gene: TRBD1
v_gene: TRBV19
j_gene: TRBJ2-1
abundance: .
CDR3nt: TGTGCCAGTAGTCGGGACAGGGGATGGGTCAATGAGCAGTTCTTC
CDR3aa: CASSRDRGWVNEQFF

d_gene: TRBD2
v_gene: TRBV27
j_gene: TRBJ2-1
abundance: once
CDR3nt: TGTGCCAGCAGTCCCCAACTAGCGTCCTCCTACAATGAGCAGTTCTTC
CDR3aa: CASSPQLASSYNEQFF

d_gene: .
v_gene: TRBV18
j_gene: TRBJ2-3
abundance: .
CDR3nt: TGTGCCAGCTCACCCATCGCTAACACAGATACGCAGTATTTT
CDR3aa: CASSPIANTDTQYF

d_gene: .
v_gene: TRBV15
j_gene: TRBJ2-1
abundance: .
CDR3nt: TGTGCCACCAGCGTTCCGAGCGGTAGCTCCTACAATGAGCAGTTCTTC
CDR3aa: CATSVPSGSSYNEQFF

d_gene: TRBD1
v_gene: TRBV6-5
j_gene: TRBJ2-7
abundance: .
CDR3nt: TGTGCCAGCAAGAAGACAGGGATCGAATACTACGAGCAGTACTTC
CDR3aa: CASKKTGIEYYEQYF

d_gene: .
v_gene: TRBV4-3
j_gene: TRBJ1-6
abundance: .
CDR3nt: TGCGCCAGCAGCCAAGAAGCGGTCAGCTCCTATAATTCACCCCTCCACTTT
CDR3aa: CASSQEAVSSYNSPLHF

d_gene: TRBD1
v_gene: TRBV5-1
j_gene: TRBJ1-4
abundance: few
CDR3nt: TGCGCCAGCAGCCGGACAGGGCTACTGAATGAAAAACTGTTTTTT
CDR3aa: CASSRTGLLNEKLFF

d_gene: TRBD1
v_gene: TRBV28
j_gene: TRBJ1-5
abundance: .
CDR3nt: TGTGCCAGCAGCTCAACAGGGGTTAATCAGCCCCAGCATTTT
CDR3aa: CASSSTGVNQPQHF

d_gene: TRBD1
v_gene: TRBV29-1
j_gene: TRBJ1-3
abundance: .
CDR3nt: TGCAGCGTTGGGGACAGGTCCTCCTCTGGAAACACCATATATTTT
CDR3aa: CSVGDRSSSGNTIYF

d_gene: .
v_gene: TRBV5-1
j_gene: TRBJ2-3
abundance: .
CDR3nt: TGCGCCAGCAGTACCGAGGTTCCACACACAGATACGCAGTATTTT
CDR3aa: CASSTEVPHTDTQYF

d_gene: .
v_gene: TRBV6-2/TRBV6-3
j_gene: TRBJ1-2
abundance: .
CDR3nt: TGTGCCAGCAGTTACTCGATCGGTCCGAGTATTAACTATGGCTACACCTTC
CDR3aa: CASSYSIGPSINYGYTF

d_gene: .
v_gene: TRBV9
j_gene: TRBJ2-2
abundance: .
CDR3nt: TGTGCCAGCAGCGTAGTCGGAGCGAACACCGGGGAGCTGTTTTTT
CDR3aa: CASSVVGANTGELFF

d_gene: .
v_gene: TRBV28
j_gene: TRBJ1-1
abundance: .
CDR3nt: TGTGCCAGCAGTGTGGGGCCCAGGCCTACGAACACTGAAGCTTTCTTT
CDR3aa: CASSVGPRPTNTEAFF

d_gene: TRBD2
v_gene: TRBV6-2/TRBV6-3
j_gene: TRBJ2-7
abundance: .
CDR3nt: TGTGCCAGCAGTAAACTAGCGGGGGCTCCGATCTTC
CDR3aa: CASSKLAGAPIF

d_gene: .
v_gene: TRBV6-5
j_gene: TRBJ1-2
abundance: few
CDR3nt: TGTGCCAGCAGTTACTCGTCGGAAGGGGGAGGCTACACCTTC
CDR3aa: CASSYSSEGGGYTF

d_gene: .
v_gene: TRBV5-5
j_gene: TRBJ1-4
abundance: .
CDR3nt: TGTGCCAGCAGCTTATCAGGGGCTGAAAAACTGTTTTTT
CDR3aa: CASSLSGAEKLFF

d_gene: .
v_gene: TRBV6-4
j_gene: TRBJ1-6
abundance: .
CDR3nt: TGTGCCAGCCTGAAGGGGAAAGGTTCACCCCTCCACTTT
CDR3aa: CASLKGKGSPLHF

d_gene: .
v_gene: TRBV7-9
j_gene: TRBJ1-3
abundance: .
CDR3nt: TGTGCCAGCATTATTGGAGCTGGAAACACCATATATTTT
CDR3aa: CASIIGAGNTIYF

d_gene: .
v_gene: TRBV11-1
j_gene: TRBJ1-1
abundance: .
CDR3nt: TGTGCCAGCAGCTTGACAGACATGAACACTGAAGCTTTCTTT
CDR3aa: CASSLTDMNTEAFF

d_gene: .
v_gene: TRBV12-3/TRBV12-4
j_gene: TRBJ2-7
abundance: .
CDR3nt: TGTGCCAGCAGTCTTTCCCTCTACGAGCAGTACTTC
CDR3aa: CASSLSLYEQYF

d_gene: .
v_gene: TRBV9
j_gene: TRBJ1-2
abundance: .
CDR3nt: TGTGCCAGCAGCGTAGAGGCAGGGAAGCGGGCTAACTATGGCTACACCTTC
CDR3aa: CASSVEAGKRANYGYTF

d_gene: TRBD2
v_gene: TRBV19
j_gene: TRBJ2-2
abundance: .
CDR3nt: TGTGCCAGTAGTAGGTGGGCTAGCGGCCGTTCGAACACCGGGGAGCTGTTTTTT
CDR3aa: CASSRWASGRSNTGELFF

d_gene: .
v_gene: TRBV28
j_gene: TRBJ2-2
abundance: .
CDR3nt: TGTGCCAGCAGTCCCCCGGGCACCGGGGAGCTGTTTTTT
CDR3aa: CASSPPGTGELFF